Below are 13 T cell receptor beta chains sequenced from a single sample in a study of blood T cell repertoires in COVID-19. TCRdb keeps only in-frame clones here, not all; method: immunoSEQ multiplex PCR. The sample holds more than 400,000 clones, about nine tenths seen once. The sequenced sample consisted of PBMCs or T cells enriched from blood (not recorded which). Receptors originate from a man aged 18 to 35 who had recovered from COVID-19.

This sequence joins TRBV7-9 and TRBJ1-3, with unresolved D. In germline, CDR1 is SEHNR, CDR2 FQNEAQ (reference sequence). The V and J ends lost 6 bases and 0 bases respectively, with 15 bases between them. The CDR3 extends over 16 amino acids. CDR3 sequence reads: CASRSRELISGNTIYF. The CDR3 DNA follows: TGTGCCAGCAGATCCCGGGAACTGATCTCTGGAAACACCATATATTTT.

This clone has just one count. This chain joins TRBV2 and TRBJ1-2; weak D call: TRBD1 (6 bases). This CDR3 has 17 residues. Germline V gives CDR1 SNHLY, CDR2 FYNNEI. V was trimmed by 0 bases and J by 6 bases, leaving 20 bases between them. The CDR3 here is CASSEAGSGTLIDGYTF. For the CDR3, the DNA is TGTGCCAGCAGTGAAGCTGGGTCAGGGACATTGATCGATGGCTACACCTTC.

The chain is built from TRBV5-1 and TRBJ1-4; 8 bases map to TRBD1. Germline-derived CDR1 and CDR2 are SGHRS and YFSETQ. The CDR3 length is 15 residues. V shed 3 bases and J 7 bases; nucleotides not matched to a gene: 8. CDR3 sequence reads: CASSWNPGGGEKLFF. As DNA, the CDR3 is TGCGCCAGCAGCTGGAATCCAGGGGGCGGTGAAAAACTGTTTTTT.

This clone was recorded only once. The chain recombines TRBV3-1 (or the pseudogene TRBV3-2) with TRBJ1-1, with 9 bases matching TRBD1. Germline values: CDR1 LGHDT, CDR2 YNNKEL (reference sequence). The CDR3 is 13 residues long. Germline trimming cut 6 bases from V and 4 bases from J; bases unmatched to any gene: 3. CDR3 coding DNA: TGTGCCAGCAGTACAGGGGGCGGCACTGAAGCTTTCTTT. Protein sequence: CASSTGGGTEAFF.

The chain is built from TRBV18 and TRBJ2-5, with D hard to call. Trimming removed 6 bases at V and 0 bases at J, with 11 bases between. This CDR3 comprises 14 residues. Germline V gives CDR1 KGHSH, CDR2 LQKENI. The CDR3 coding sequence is TGTGCCAGCTCCTTTGATGAGTACCAAGAGACCCAGTACTTC. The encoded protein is CASSFDEYQETQYF.

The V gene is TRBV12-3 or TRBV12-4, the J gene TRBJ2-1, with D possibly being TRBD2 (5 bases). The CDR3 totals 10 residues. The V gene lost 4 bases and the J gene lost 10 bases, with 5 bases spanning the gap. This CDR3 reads CASSSGEQFF. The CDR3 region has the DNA TGTGCCAGCAGTTCGGGGGAGCAGTTCTTC.

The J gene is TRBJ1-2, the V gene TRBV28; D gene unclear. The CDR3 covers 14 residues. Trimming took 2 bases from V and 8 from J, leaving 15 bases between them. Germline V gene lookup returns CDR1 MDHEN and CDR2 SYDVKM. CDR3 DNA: TGTGCCAGCAGTTTAGGCCGGCCACCTAGAGGCTACACCTTC. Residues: CASSLGRPPRGYTF.

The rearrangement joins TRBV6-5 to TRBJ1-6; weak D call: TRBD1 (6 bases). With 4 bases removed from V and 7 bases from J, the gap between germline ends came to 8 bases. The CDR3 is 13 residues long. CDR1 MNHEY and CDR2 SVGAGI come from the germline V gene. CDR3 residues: CASSWTANSPLHF. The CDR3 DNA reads TGTGCCAGCAGTTGGACAGCCAATTCACCCCTCCACTTT.

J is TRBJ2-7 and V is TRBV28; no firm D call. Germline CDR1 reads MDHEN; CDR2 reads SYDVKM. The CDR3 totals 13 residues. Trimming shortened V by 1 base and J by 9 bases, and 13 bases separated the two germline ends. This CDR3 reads CASSLYEIGGQYF. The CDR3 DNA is TGTGCCAGCAGTTTATACGAAATAGGCGGGCAGTACTTC.

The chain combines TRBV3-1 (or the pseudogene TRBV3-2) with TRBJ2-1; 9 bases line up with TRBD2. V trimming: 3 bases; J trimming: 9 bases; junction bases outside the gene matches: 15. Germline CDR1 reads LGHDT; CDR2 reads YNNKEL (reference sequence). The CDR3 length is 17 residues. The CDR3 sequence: CASSHLRAGGLAIEQFF. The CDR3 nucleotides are TGTGCCAGCAGCCACCTAAGGGCGGGGGGGCTAGCGATTGAGCAGTTCTTC.

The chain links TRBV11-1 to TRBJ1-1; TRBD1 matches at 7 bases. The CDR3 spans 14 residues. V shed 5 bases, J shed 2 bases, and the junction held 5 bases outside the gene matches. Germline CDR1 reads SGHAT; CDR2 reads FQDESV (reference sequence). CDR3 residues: CASSPDRSNTEAFF. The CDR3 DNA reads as TGTGCCAGCAGCCCGGACAGGTCTAACACTGAAGCTTTCTTT.

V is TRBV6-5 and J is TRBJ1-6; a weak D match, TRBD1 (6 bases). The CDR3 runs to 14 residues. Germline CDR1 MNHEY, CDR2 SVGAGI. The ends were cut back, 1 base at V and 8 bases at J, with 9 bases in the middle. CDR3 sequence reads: CASSYFRGDSPLHF. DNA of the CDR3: TGTGCCAGCAGTTACTTCAGGGGAGATTCACCCCTCCACTTT.

Here the CDR3 reads CASSLYGRGIEAFF. CDR3 bases: TGTGCCAGCAGTTTATACGGCAGGGGCATTGAAGCTTTCTTT. This chain uses TRBV28 with TRBJ1-1; the D gene is possibly TRBD1 (6 bases). Looked up from germline, CDR1 is MDHEN and CDR2 is SYDVKM. The V end was cut by 1 base, the J end by 7 bases, with 13 bases between. The CDR3 runs 14 residues.